The 5 T cell receptor beta chains presented below share a single source sample, sequenced in a study of blood T cell repertoires in COVID-19. Only in-frame clones appear in the TCRdb table, and some are missing; sequencing was by immunoSEQ multiplex PCR. The data hold around 420,000 clones, with over 75% observed a single time. The sample taken for sequencing was PBMCs or T cells enriched from blood (not recorded which). All receptors derive from a woman aged 35 to 49 with acute COVID-19.

The chain carries TRBV27 and TRBJ1-2, with D unresolved. Trimming left V 3 bases short and J 4 bases short, with 15 bases between. Germline V gene data show CDR1 as MNHEY and CDR2 as SMNVEV (reference sequence). The CDR3 covers 15 residues. The CDR3 region is CASSLRSPWAYGYTF. The CDR3 bases are TGTGCCAGCAGTTTGAGATCGCCATGGGCCTATGGCTACACCTTC.

The rearrangement joins TRBV20-1 to TRBJ1-2; a possible D gene is TRBD1 (6 bases). There are 14 residues in the CDR3. CDR1 is DFQATT, CDR2 SNEGSKA, per germline (reference sequence). V was cut by 3 bases and J by 5 bases, with 16 bases left in between. The CDR3, as DNA: TGCAGTGCTAGTGTACAGGGAGTTGGATATGGCTACACCTTC. Its translation: CSASVQGVGYGYTF.

The J gene is TRBJ1-6, the V gene TRBV30; D gene ambiguous. This CDR3 has 15 residues. Trimming took 2 bases from V and 5 from J, leaving 13 bases between them. Germline V gene lookup returns CDR1 GTSNPN and CDR2 SVGIG (reference sequence). The CDR3 DNA is TGTGCCTGGAGTCAACCGGGGATCAATAATTCACCCCTCCACTTT. Amino acid sequence: CAWSQPGINNSPLHF.

The chain links TRBV5-1 to TRBJ2-1, with a tentative D call TRBD1 (6 bases). V shed 4 bases and J shed 9 bases, with 23 bases lying between them. Germline V lookup: CDR1 SGHRS, CDR2 YFSETQ. The CDR3 runs 16 residues. CDR3 DNA: TGCGCCAGCAGCCTTTGGGACCGCAGGGGCAGGGGTGAGCAGTTCTTC. Protein product: CASSLWDRRGRGEQFF.

The rearrangement links TRBV2 to TRBJ2-7; 7 bases agree with TRBD2. Germline V gives CDR1 SNHLY, CDR2 FYNNEI. With 8 bases clipped from V and 3 bases from J, the junction kept 7 bases outside the gene matches. The CDR3 extends over 13 amino acids. The CDR3 nucleotides read TGTGCCAGCGGGAGCGGGGTACGCTACGAGCAGTACTTC. Protein sequence: CASGSGVRYEQYF.